This is a list of T cell receptor beta chains from one sample in a study of T cell clonotyping in hematopoietic cell transplantation. Only in-frame clones appear in the TCRdb table, and some are missing; sequencing was by immunoSEQ multiplex PCR. The sample has 25,000 to 35,000 clones; under 85% are singletons. Sequences were derived from peripheral blood mononuclear cells, sampled before stem cell transplant. These receptors were collected from a man between 45 and 60 years old with myelodysplastic syndrome. Some clones in this sample may be carry-over from other donors' samples. The CDR3 runs from the conserved cysteine through the conserved F or W. A D gene is named only where the DNA matches it firmly. The size entry is marked missing in some rows and otherwise reads once, few, many or a size class.

clone_size d_call j_call v_call cdr3_nt cdr3_aa
. . TRBJ2-3 TRBV7-9 TGTGCCAGCAGCGACACAGATACGCAGTATTTT CASSDTDTQYF
. TRBD1 TRBJ2-5 TRBV7-6 TGTGCCAGCAGCGGCCGGGACAGGGGGAAAGAGACCCAGTACTTC CASSGRDRGKETQYF
once . TRBJ2-3 TRBV29-1 TGCAGCGTACGACAGAGCACAGATACGCAGTATTTT CSVRQSTDTQYF
. TRBD1 TRBJ2-7 TRBV28 TGTGCCAGCAGTCCCGGCTGGACAGGGCCAAAGGGCGAGCAGTACTTC CASSPGWTGPKGEQYF
few . TRBJ2-5 TRBV29-1 TGCAGCGTCCCAGGACACAGCCAAGAGACCCAGTACTTC CSVPGHSQETQYF
. . TRBJ2-3 TRBV30 TGTGCCTGGAGTGTAGGGAGGGGGGGAGATACGCAGTATTTT CAWSVGRGGDTQYF
. TRBD1 TRBJ2-5 TRBV29-1 TGCAGCGGACAGGGGGGGCAGACCCAGTACTTC CSGQGGQTQYF
. TRBD2 TRBJ2-7 TRBV4-1 TGCGCCAGCAGCCAAGAGACTAGCGATTACGAGCAGTACTTC CASSQETSDYEQYF
. TRBD2 TRBJ2-5 TRBV25-1 TGTGCCAGCAGTGAATATCACTCTCTAGCGGCCTCAGAGACCCAGTACTTC CASSEYHSLAASETQYF
few TRBD1 TRBJ1-5 TRBV28 TGTGCCAGCAGTTCCGGGACAGGGGTTAATCAGCCCCAGCATTTT CASSSGTGVNQPQHF
. TRBD2 TRBJ2-1 TRBV9 TGTGCCAGCAGCGGTAGCGGGGTTCAATACAATGAGCAGTTCTTC CASSGSGVQYNEQFF
. TRBD2 TRBJ2-7 TRBV30 TGTGCCACTAGCGGGAGCCCCTACGAGCAGTACTTC CATSGSPYEQYF
. . TRBJ1-4 TRBV30 TGTGCCTGGAGCGTTGACGCGAGACCACGAGAAAAACTGTTTTTT CAWSVDARPREKLFF
. . TRBJ2-7 TRBV28 TGTGCCAGCAGTTCCCCTCGTTGGGCTCACTATGGGTACTTC CASSSPRWAHYGYF
. . TRBJ1-1 TRBV6-1 TGTGCCAGCAGCATAGACAGGAAGGGGAACACTGAAGCTTTCTTT CASSIDRKGNTEAFF
. TRBD1 TRBJ2-2 TRBV29-1 TGCAGCGTTGAAGGGACAGGGATGAACACCGGGGAGCTGTTTTTT CSVEGTGMNTGELFF
. . TRBJ2-3 TRBV30 TGTGCCTGGGATGCAGGAAATACGCAGTATTTT CAWDAGNTQYF
. . TRBJ2-5 TRBV6-5 TGTGCCAGCAGTTACTTCGGAGGGGAGACCCAGTACTTC CASSYFGGETQYF
few . TRBJ2-7 TRBV5-1 TGCGCCAGCAGCTTGGGGGAGGTTGGGGCTGTCGAGCAGTACTTC CASSLGEVGAVEQYF
. TRBD1 TRBJ2-7 TRBV29-1 TGCAGCGTTAACGACAGGGGGCACGAGCAGTACTTC CSVNDRGHEQYF
once . TRBJ2-5 TRBV7-7 TGTGCCAGCAGCTTGGCAGCCCCGCAAGAGACCCAGTACTTC CASSLAAPQETQYF
. . TRBJ2-1 TRBV29-1 TGCAGCGCTAGGGCGGTGAGCTCCTACAATGAGCAGTTCTTC CSARAVSSYNEQFF
. TRBD1 TRBJ2-7 TRBV6-8 TGTGCCAGCAGTTTGCAGGGGGCTTACTCCAAGCAGTACTTC CASSLQGAYSKQYF
once . TRBJ2-5 TRBV6-5 TGTGCCAGCCAGTGGCGCAGATTAGAGACCCAGTACTTC CASQWRRLETQYF
few . TRBJ1-2 TRBV28 TGTGCCAGCAGCAGCGAGGAGGGCTACACCTTC CASSSEEGYTF
. . TRBJ2-1 TRBV29-1 TGCAGCGTAGGACAGTCGAACTCCTACAATGAGCAGTTCTTC CSVGQSNSYNEQFF
few TRBD2 TRBJ2-1 TRBV7-8 TGTGCCAGCAGCTTAGATAGCGGGAGGGGGTTGAATGAGCAGTTCTTC CASSLDSGRGLNEQFF
few TRBD1 TRBJ2-5 TRBV30 TGTGCCTGGAGGGGACAGTCCTCCCATGAGACCCAGTACTTC CAWRGQSSHETQYF
. . TRBJ2-7 TRBV28 TGTGCCAGCAGTTTTGGGAGCTCCTACGAGCAGTACTTC CASSFGSSYEQYF
. TRBD1 TRBJ1-2 TRBV30 TGTGCCTGGGTTCTTGACAGGGGAGTAAGAGGCTACACCTTC CAWVLDRGVRGYTF
few TRBD2 TRBJ2-1 TRBV7-2 TGTGCCAGCAGCCTTACCGTGACTAGCGGGCCTCTCAATGAGCAGTTCTTC CASSLTVTSGPLNEQFF
. . TRBJ1-2 TRBV28 TGTGCCAGCAGCCCCCCCCGGGACGTAGATGGCTACACCTTC CASSPPRDVDGYTF
. . TRBJ2-1 TRBV4-1 TGCGCCAGCAGCATTACAGAGACTCACAATGAGCAGTTCTTC CASSITETHNEQFF
. . TRBJ1-2 TRBV5-1 TGCGCCAGCAGCTACGGGACGGCCACCTATGGCTACACCTTC CASSYGTATYGYTF
. . TRBJ1-2 TRBV29-1 TGCAGCGTTATAGGGGCGCCTAACTATGGCTACACCTTC CSVIGAPNYGYTF
. . TRBJ2-7 TRBV10-3 TGTGCCATCAGTGAGAGGGGTAGCGGCTACGAGCAGTACTTC CAISERGSGYEQYF
. . TRBJ1-5 TRBV27 TGTGCCAGCAGTGAGGGCAGGAGATATCAGCCCCAGCATTTT CASSEGRRYQPQHF
. TRBD1 TRBJ1-5 TRBV6-6 TGTGCCAGCTCATCGACAGGGAAATATCAGCCCCAGCATTTT CASSSTGKYQPQHF
. . TRBJ2-7 TRBV5-1 TGCGCCAGCAGCCCTAGGACTGCTAGCTCCTACGAGCAGTACTTC CASSPRTASSYEQYF
few . TRBJ2-5 TRBV2 TGTGCCAGCCTCGTGACCTACCAAGAGACCCAGTACTTC CASLVTYQETQYF
. . TRBJ2-7 TRBV14 TGTGCCAGCAGCCGGGACCAAGTCTACGAGCAGTACTTC CASSRDQVYEQYF
. TRBD2 TRBJ2-7 TRBV29-1 TGCAGCGTTGAAGATTCGGGGCTAGCGGGAGGTATTTACGAGCAGTACTTC CSVEDSGLAGGIYEQYF
. . TRBJ1-1 TRBV29-1 TGCAGCGCCTTTGCGGCCTCCGAGAGTGAAGCTTTCTTT CSAFAASESEAFF
few . TRBJ2-1 TRBV25-1 TGTGCCAGCAGTGAAGCCACGGGGAGCTCCTACAATGAGCAGTTCTTC CASSEATGSSYNEQFF
. . TRBJ1-5 TRBV25-1 TGTGCCAGCAGTGAATGGAGGGGACAGCCCCAGCATTTT CASSEWRGQPQHF
. TRBD2 TRBJ2-2 TRBV6-6 TGTGCCAGCACTTTGCGGGAGGGCCCTCCCGGGGAGCTGTTTTTT CASTLREGPPGELFF
few . TRBJ1-1 TRBV19 TGTGCCAGTACCGATTGGGGGGTCGGCACTGAAGCTTTCTTT CASTDWGVGTEAFF
. . TRBJ1-5 TRBV29-1 TGCAGCGTTGCGGCGGCTCAAGATCAGCCCCAGCATTTT CSVAAAQDQPQHF
. TRBD1 TRBJ2-7 TRBV5-1 TGCGCCAGCAGCTTAGGGACAGTGGTGGGGGAGCAGTACTTC CASSLGTVVGEQYF
. TRBD1 TRBJ1-2 TRBV2 TGTGCCAGCAGTAAGACGGGACAGGGAGGCGGCTACACCTTC CASSKTGQGGGYTF
. . TRBJ2-6 TRBV6-5 TGTGCCAGCAGTTACTCGATGAGCTCTGGGGCCAACGTCCTGACTTTC CASSYSMSSGANVLTF
. . TRBJ2-1 TRBV5-1 TGCGCCAGCAGCTGGGCCGCCCGGAAACTCTCCTACAATGAGCAGTTCTTC CASSWAARKLSYNEQFF
. . TRBJ2-5 TRBV19 TGTGCCAGTAGTAGGTCAGGAGGATACCAAGAGACCCAGTACTTC CASSRSGGYQETQYF
. TRBD2 TRBJ2-7 TRBV28 TGTGCCAGCACCCAGACTAGCGTGTCCTACGAGCAGTACTTC CASTQTSVSYEQYF
few . TRBJ1-2 TRBV29-1 TGCAGCGTACGGACGAACTATGGCTACACCTTC CSVRTNYGYTF
. TRBD1 TRBJ2-7 TRBV5-1 TGCGCCAGCAGCCCGGAACAGGGGATAGGCTACGAGCAGTACTTC CASSPEQGIGYEQYF
. . TRBJ2-2 TRBV11-2 TGTGCCAGCAGCTTAGGGCCCAAGGCGGCCGGGGAGCTGTTTTTT CASSLGPKAAGELFF
. TRBD2 TRBJ2-7 TRBV6-6 TGTGCCAGCACCAAGCTAGCGGGGACTTCCTACGAGCAGTACTTC CASTKLAGTSYEQYF